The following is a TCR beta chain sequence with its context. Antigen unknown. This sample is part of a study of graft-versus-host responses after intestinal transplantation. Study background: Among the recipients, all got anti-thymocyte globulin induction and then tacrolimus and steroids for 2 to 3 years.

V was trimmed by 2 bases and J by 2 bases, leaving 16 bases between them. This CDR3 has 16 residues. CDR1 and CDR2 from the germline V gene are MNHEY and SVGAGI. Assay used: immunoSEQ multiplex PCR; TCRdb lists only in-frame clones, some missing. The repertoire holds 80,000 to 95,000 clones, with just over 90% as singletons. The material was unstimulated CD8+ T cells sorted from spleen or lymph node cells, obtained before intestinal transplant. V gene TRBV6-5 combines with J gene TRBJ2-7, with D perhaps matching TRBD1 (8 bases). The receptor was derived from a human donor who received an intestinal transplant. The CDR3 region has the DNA TGTGCCAGCAGTTACGGTACAGGGGGGGGCCCCTACGAGCAGTACTTC. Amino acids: CASSYGTGGGPYEQYF.